This T cell receptor beta chain was retrieved from a study of patients and donors after allogeneic stem cell transplantation. Deletions cut 0 bases from V and 3 bases from J, with 6 bases between. This CDR3 comprises 13 residues. CDR1 and CDR2 from the germline V gene are MNHEY and SVGAGI. TCRdb analysed the RT-PCR reads with MiXCR anew, one entry per CDR3 protein. The sample has about 960,000 distinct CDR3 sequences, roughly 18% seen once. In its sample, this clonotype was seen a few times. The J gene is TRBJ2-7, the V gene TRBV6-5; D not resolved. Sequenced input: blood, either unsorted or a sorted T cell fraction (not recorded which). This sequence was found in a human donor who was either an allogeneic HSCT recipient or a stem cell or donor lymphocyte infusion donor (not recorded which). It is not recorded whose cells these are; they may come from a transplant donor. The CDR3 region is CASSYSARYEQYF. DNA of the CDR3: TGTGCCAGCAGTTACTCGGCACGCTACGAGCAGTACTTC.